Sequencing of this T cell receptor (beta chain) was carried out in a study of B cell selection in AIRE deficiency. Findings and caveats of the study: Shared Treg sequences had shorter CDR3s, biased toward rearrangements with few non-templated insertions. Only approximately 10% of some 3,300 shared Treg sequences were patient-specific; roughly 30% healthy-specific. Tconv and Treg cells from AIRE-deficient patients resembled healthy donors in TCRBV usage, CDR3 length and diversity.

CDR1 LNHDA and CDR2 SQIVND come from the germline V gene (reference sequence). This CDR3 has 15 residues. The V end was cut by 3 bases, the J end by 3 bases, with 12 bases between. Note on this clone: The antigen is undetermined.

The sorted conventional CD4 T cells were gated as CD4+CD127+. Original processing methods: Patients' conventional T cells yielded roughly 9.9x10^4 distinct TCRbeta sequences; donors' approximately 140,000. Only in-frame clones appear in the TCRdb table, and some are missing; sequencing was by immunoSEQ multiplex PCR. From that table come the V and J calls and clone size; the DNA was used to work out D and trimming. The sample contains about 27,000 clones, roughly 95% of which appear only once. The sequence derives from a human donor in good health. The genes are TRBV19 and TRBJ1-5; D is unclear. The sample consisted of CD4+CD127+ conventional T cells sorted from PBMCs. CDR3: CASSIPPVFNQPQHF. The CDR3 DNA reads TGTGCCAGTAGTATTCCCCCAGTCTTCAATCAGCCCCAGCATTTT.